The 20 T cell receptor beta chains reported below all come from one sample, sequenced in a study of blood T cell repertoires in COVID-19. Clones were sequenced by immunoSEQ multiplex PCR, and TCRdb holds only the in-frame ones, with some missing. This table holds around 200,000 clones, roughly nine tenths found once. Sequenced material: PBMCs or T cells enriched from blood (not recorded which). The receptors originated from a woman in her fifties or sixties in a cohort exposed to, infected with or recovered from COVID-19 (not recorded which).

The V gene is TRBV7-6, the J gene TRBJ2-3, with 7 positions matching TRBD1. From germline, CDR1 is SGHVS and CDR2 FNYEAQ. V dropped 4 bases and J dropped 2; count of bases not matched to a gene: 9. The CDR3 spans 16 residues. The CDR3 protein is CASSSTRTGNTDTQYF. CDR3 DNA: TGTGCCAGCAGCTCTACCCGGACAGGAAACACAGATACGCAGTATTTT. The full variable domain, in which reference TRBV7-6 and TRBJ2-3 provide the parts outside the CDR3, is GAGVSQSPRYKVTKRGQDVALRCDPISGHVSLYWYRQALGQGPEFLTYFNYEAQQDKSGLPNDRFSAERPEGSISTLTIQRTEQRDSAMYRCASSSTRTGNTDTQYFGPGTRLTVL.

V gene TRBV7-2 combines with J gene TRBJ1-4, with 8 bases lining up with TRBD1. Germline V gene sequence: CDR1 SGHTA, CDR2 FQGNSA. This CDR3 region has 15 residues. Trimming cost V 3 bases and J 4 bases; bases outside gene matches: 4. The DNA for the CDR3 is TGTGCCAGCAGCTTCGACAGGGGTCGTAATGAAAAACTGTTTTTT. Its protein product is CASSFDRGRNEKLFF.

The gene calls are TRBV29-1 and TRBJ2-1, with TRBD1 matching 11 bases. The CDR3 consists of 15 residues. Germline loops: CDR1 SQVTM, CDR2 ANQGSEA. As DNA, the CDR3 is TGCAGTACATCGGGGGACAGGGGGGCCTACAATGAGCAGTTCTTC. This translates into CSTSGDRGAYNEQFF.

This clone occurred once. The rearrangement uses TRBV5-1 and TRBJ2-5, with D possibly TRBD2 on 5 matching bases. CDR1 is SGHRS, CDR2 YFSETQ, per germline. The germline V and J ends were trimmed by 1 base and 5 bases, with 12 bases remaining between them. The CDR3 runs to 14 residues. For the CDR3, the DNA is TGCGCCAGCAGCTTGATCGAGGGATCGGAGACCCAGTACTTC. Translation: CASSLIEGSETQYF.

The V call is TRBV18, the J call TRBJ2-3; D is ambiguous. Germline CDR1 and CDR2: KGHSH and LQKENI. There are 11 residues in the CDR3. V lost 3 bases and J lost 10, with 8 bases in between. The chain's CDR3 is CASSPGEAQYF. In DNA form, the CDR3 reads TGTGCCAGCTCACCTGGAGAAGCGCAGTATTTT.

V gene TRBV5-6 combines with J gene TRBJ1-1; D not certain. This CDR3 has 15 residues. Trimming stripped 1 base from V and 6 bases from J, with 16 bases between. CDR1 and CDR2 from the germline V gene are SGHDT and YYEEEE. The CDR3 coding sequence is TGTGCCAGCAGCTTGTCGATCGGGAATGTCGCTGAAGCTTTCTTT. Its protein is CASSLSIGNVAEAFF.

The chain uses TRBV5-4 and TRBJ2-2, with D perhaps TRBD1 (6 bases). The CDR3 sequence is 14 residues long. Germline V gives CDR1 SGHNT, CDR2 YYREEE (reference sequence). V lost 10 bases and J 5 bases, leaving 18 bases between the germline ends. CDR3 sequence (DNA): TGTGCCGCCCAGCGAGGACAGCAGACCGGGGAGCTGTTTTTT. Translated: CAAQRGQQTGELFF.

The rearrangement links TRBV5-1 to TRBJ2-2, with a tentative D call TRBD1 (6 bases). V lost 3 bases and J 5 bases, leaving 11 bases between the germline ends. Germline V CDR1 and CDR2: SGHRS, YFSETQ. The CDR3 has 14 residues. CDR3 loop: CASSSGHFTGELFF. CDR3 coding DNA: TGCGCCAGCAGCTCGGGACATTTTACCGGGGAGCTGTTTTTT.

This sequence joins TRBV19 and TRBJ2-1; perhaps TRBD1 as D (5 bases). V lost 10 bases to trimming and J lost 5 bases, with 12 bases between them. Germline-derived CDR1 and CDR2 are LNHDA and SQIVND (reference sequence). This CDR3 has 12 residues. The DNA for the CDR3 is TGTGCCACCCCGACAGTTCACAATGAGCAGTTCTTC. Protein product: CATPTVHNEQFF. The full variable domain, completed using reference TRBV19 and TRBJ2-1, is DGGITQSPKYLFRKEGQNVTLSCEQNLNHDAMYWYRQDPGQGLRLIYYSQIVNDFQKGDIAEGYSVSREKKESFPLTVTSAQKNPTAFYLCATPTVHNEQFFGPGTRLTVL.

For the CDR3, the DNA is TGTGCCAGCAGTGCAAGCCGGACAGTCTATGGCTACACCTTC. It translates to CASSASRTVYGYTF. The rearrangement uses TRBV25-1 and TRBJ1-2; D is possibly TRBD1 (6 bases). Between the trimmed V and J ends, which lost 4 bases and 4 bases, there was a span of 13 bases. Germline CDR1 and CDR2: MGHDK and SYGVNS. The CDR3 totals 14 residues.

V usage is TRBV7-9 and J usage is TRBJ2-1, with TRBD2 matching over 15 bases. J was trimmed by 10 bases and V by 4 bases; bases with no gene match: 5. The CDR3 contains 15 residues. CDR1 and CDR2 (germline): SEHNR, FQNEAQ (reference sequence). CDR3 DNA sequence: TGTGCCAGCAGCTCCGGGACTAGCGGGGGGAGCGAGCAGTTCTTC. Amino acid sequence: CASSSGTSGGSEQFF.

The CDR3 sequence is CASRLQELGSYNEQFF. The CDR3 coding sequence is TGCGCCAGCAGATTACAGGAATTGGGCTCCTACAATGAGCAGTTCTTC. This chain uses TRBV10-1 with TRBJ2-1, with a possible D match to TRBD1 (5 bases). This CDR3 contains 16 residues. Germline CDR1 and CDR2: WNHNN and SYGVQD (reference sequence). V was trimmed by 6 bases and J by 0 bases, leaving 15 bases between them.

The chain employs TRBV6-2 or TRBV6-3 and TRBJ2-5; no clear D. CDR3 length equals 15 residues. V was clipped by 2 bases and J by 7 bases, with 17 bases between them. Germline loops: CDR1 MNHEY, CDR2 SVGEGT. The CDR3 region is CASSYGEVPRGTQYF. The CDR3 DNA sequence: TGTGCCAGCAGTTACGGAGAAGTCCCTAGAGGGACCCAGTACTTC.

The J gene is TRBJ2-7, the V gene TRBV7-2, with TRBD2 matching over 7 bases. The germline V gene encodes CDR1 SGHTA and CDR2 FQGNSA. V shed 7 bases, J shed 0 bases, and the junction held 6 bases outside the gene matches. The CDR3 totals 14 residues. CDR3 in DNA: TGTGCCAGCAAAGTAGCTAGCGGCTCCTACGAGCAGTACTTC. Translation gives CASKVASGSYEQYF.

The chain recombines TRBV11-3 with TRBJ2-2, with TRBD2 matching over 8 bases. J gave up 4 bases and V 4 bases, and 5 bases lay outside the gene matches. The CDR3 is 15 residues long. Looked up from germline, CDR1 is SGHNT and CDR2 is YENEEA. The CDR3 DNA reads TGTGCCAGCAGCTCTCGGGGGGGCTTCACCGGGGAGCTGTTTTTT. Protein product: CASSSRGGFTGELFF.

The rearrangement uses TRBV4-1 and TRBJ1-4, with a tentative D call TRBD1 (6 bases). Trimming took off 0 bases at V and 4 bases at J, with 9 bases between the two ends. The CDR3 covers 15 residues. Germline V gene data show CDR1 as MGHRA and CDR2 as YSYEKL. The CDR3 sequence: CASSQDPGDNEKLFF. The CDR3 DNA is TGCGCCAGCAGCCAAGATCCAGGGGATAATGAAAAACTGTTTTTT.

In DNA form, the CDR3 reads TGTGCCAGCAGCATTTCTAGCGGGGGGCTCGAGAACAATGAGCAGTTCTTC. Translating it yields CASSISSGGLENNEQFF. The chain couples TRBV9 to TRBJ2-1; 11 nucleotides agree with TRBD2. Germline CDR1 reads SGDLS; CDR2 reads YYNGEE. The CDR3 covers 17 residues. The V gene end was trimmed by 4 bases and the J gene end by 5 bases; junction bases not matched to a gene: 11.

This chain links TRBV2 with TRBJ2-1, with 9 nucleotides matching TRBD2. The ends lost 5 bases at V and 4 bases at J; junction bases unmatched: 6. The CDR3 has 15 residues. The V gene's germline CDR1 is SNHLY and CDR2 FYNNEI. DNA of the CDR3: TGTGCCAGCAGTACGCGGGGGGGCGGATACAATGAGCAGTTCTTC. Translated, it gives CASSTRGGGYNEQFF.

The chain uses TRBV9 and TRBJ2-7, with 9 bases identical to TRBD1. The V segment lost 0 bases and the J segment 6 bases; nucleotides outside the gene matches: 7. CDR3 length: 15 residues. Per the germline V gene, CDR1 is SGDLS and CDR2 is YYNGEE. CDR3 protein: CASSVGGTGNPEQYF. The CDR3 nucleotides are TGTGCCAGCAGCGTAGGGGGGACAGGGAATCCCGAGCAGTACTTC.

This clone has only one observation. The V call is TRBV7-2, the J call TRBJ1-6; 8 nucleotides match TRBD1. Germline loops: CDR1 SGHTA, CDR2 FQGNSA. Trimming at V came to 6 bases and at J to 10 bases, leaving 8 bases not matched to a gene. The CDR3 sequence is 14 residues long. The CDR3 reads CASRPGQGTSPLHF. The CDR3 coding sequence is TGTGCCAGCAGGCCAGGACAGGGTACCTCACCCCTCCACTTT.